The rows below give T cell receptor beta chains drawn from one sample of a study of blood T cells in healthy people across ages. Each CDR3 protein is one row after TCRdb ran MiXCR on the 5' RACE reads. The table records about 2 million distinct CDR3 sequences, less than 50% of them present only once. Material for sequencing was blood. Receptor source: a woman aged 40 to 49 in good health. The CDR3 runs from the conserved cysteine through the conserved F or W. Size tells how often a clone was seen (once, few, many) or the class of an expanded clone, and some rows leave it out.

cdr3_length	clone_size	v_call	j_call	cdr3_aa
16	-	TRBV6-2/TRBV6-3	TRBJ2-5	CASSSLARGAHETQYF
13	-	TRBV7-9	TRBJ2-7	CASSLAWGHEQYF
14	-	TRBV6-2/TRBV6-3	TRBJ2-1	CASSYGQYYNEQFF
14	-	TRBV7-2	TRBJ1-2	CASSLGLANYGYTF
15	few	TRBV9	TRBJ2-5	CASSFSPGEQETQYF
14	few	TRBV4-3	TRBJ1-2	CASSQDWTSSGYTF
14	-	TRBV7-9	TRBJ1-2	CASSLARAAGGYTF
14	-	TRBV6-5	TRBJ2-7	CASTPTGGSYEQYF
14	-	TRBV6-5	TRBJ2-1	CASNPQGAYNEQFF
14	few	TRBV6-2/TRBV6-3	TRBJ1-2	CASSYSGPDYGYTF
15	few	TRBV7-2	TRBJ1-4	CASSLVSSAPGKLFF
16	once	TRBV6-5	TRBJ2-7	CASRALPGFTVYEQYF
15	few	TRBV7-9	TRBJ2-3	CASSLGQRGANTQYF
17	-	TRBV6-2/TRBV6-3	TRBJ2-7	CASSKNRLAGSSYEQYF
13	few	TRBV29-1	TRBJ2-7	CSVEMDYSYEQYF
17	-	TRBV15	TRBJ1-5	CATSRDWTGNSNQPQHF
16	few	TRBV7-9	TRBJ2-1	CASSFPLAGSNNEQFF
16	few	TRBV27	TRBJ2-1	CASSPLAVSSYNEQFF
14	few	TRBV9	TRBJ2-7	CASSVGQVPDEQYF